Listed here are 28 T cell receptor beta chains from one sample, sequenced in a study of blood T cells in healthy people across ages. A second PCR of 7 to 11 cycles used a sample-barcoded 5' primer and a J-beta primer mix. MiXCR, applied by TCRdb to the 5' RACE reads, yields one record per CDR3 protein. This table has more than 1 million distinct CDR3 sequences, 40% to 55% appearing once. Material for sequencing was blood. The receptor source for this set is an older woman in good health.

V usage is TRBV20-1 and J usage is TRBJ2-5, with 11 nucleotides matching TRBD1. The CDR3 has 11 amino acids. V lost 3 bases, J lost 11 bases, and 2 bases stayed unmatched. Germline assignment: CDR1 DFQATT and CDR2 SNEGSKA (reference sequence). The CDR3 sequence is CSARGQGGQYF. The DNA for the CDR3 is TGCAGTGCTAGGGGACAGGGGGGGCAGTACTTC.

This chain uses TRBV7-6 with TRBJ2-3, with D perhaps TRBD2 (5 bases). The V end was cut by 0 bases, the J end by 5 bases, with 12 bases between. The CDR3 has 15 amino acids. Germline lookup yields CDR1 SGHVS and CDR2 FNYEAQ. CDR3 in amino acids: CASSLAAGAGDTQYF. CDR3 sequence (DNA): TGTGCCAGCAGCTTAGCCGCAGGTGCGGGAGATACGCAGTATTTT.

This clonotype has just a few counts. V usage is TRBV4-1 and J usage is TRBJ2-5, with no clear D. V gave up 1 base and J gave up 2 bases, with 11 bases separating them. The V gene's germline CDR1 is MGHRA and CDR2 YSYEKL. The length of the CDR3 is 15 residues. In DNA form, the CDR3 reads TGCGCCAGCAGCCAAGTCCAGTTCGGGCAAGAGACCCAGTACTTC. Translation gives CASSQVQFGQETQYF.

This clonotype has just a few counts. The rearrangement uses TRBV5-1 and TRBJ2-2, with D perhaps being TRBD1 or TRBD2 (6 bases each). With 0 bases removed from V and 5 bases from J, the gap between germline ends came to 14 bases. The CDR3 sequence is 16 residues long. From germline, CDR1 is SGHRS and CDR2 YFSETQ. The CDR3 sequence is CASSLDSGARTGELFF. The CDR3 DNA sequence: TGCGCCAGCAGCTTGGATTCGGGGGCGCGAACCGGGGAGCTGTTTTTT. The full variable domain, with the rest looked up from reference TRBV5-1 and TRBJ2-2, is KAGVTQTPRYLIKTRGQQVTLSCSPISGHRSVSWYQQTPGQGLQFLFEYFSETQRNKGNFPGRFSGRQFSNSRSEMNVSTLELGDSALYLCASSLDSGARTGELFFGEGSRLTVL.

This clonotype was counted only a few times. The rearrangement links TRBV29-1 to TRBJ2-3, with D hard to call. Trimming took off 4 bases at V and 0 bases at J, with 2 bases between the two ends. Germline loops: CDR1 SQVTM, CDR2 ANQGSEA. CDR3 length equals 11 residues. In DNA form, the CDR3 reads TGCAGCGTTGCCAGCACAGATACGCAGTATTTT. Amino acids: CSVASTDTQYF.

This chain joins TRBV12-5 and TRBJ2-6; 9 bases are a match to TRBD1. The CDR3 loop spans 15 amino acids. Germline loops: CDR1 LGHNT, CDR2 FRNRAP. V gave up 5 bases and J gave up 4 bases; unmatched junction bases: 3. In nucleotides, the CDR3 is TGTGCTAGTGGTGGGGGACAGGGAGGGGCCAACGTCCTGACTTTC. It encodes CASGGGQGGANVLTF.

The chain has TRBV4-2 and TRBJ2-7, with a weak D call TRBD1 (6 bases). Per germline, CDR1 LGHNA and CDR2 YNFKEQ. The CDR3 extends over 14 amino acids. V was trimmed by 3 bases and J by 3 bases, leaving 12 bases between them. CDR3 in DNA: TGTGCCAGCAGCCAGACTCGGGACAACTACGAGCAGTACTTC. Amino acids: CASSQTRDNYEQYF.

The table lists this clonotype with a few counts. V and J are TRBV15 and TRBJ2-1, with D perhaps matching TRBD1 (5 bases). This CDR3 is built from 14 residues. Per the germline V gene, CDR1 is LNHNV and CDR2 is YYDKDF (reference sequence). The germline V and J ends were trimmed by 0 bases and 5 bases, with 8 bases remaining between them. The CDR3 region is CATSREPGHNEQFF. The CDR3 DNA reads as TGTGCCACCAGCAGAGAACCAGGGCACAATGAGCAGTTCTTC.

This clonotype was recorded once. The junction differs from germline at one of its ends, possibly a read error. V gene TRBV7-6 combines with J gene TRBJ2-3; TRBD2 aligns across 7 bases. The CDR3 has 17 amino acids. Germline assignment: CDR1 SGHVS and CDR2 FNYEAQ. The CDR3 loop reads CVSSLAGFSRGTDTQYF. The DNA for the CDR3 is TGTGTCAGCAGCTTAGCGGGCTTTTCCCGGGGCACAGATACGCAGTATTTT.

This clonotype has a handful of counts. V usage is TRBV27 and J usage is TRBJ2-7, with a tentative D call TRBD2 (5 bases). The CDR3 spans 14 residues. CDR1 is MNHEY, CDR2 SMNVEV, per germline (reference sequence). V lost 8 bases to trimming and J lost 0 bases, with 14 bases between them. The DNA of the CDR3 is TGTGCCAGCGCCTTGGCGGGTGACTCCTACGAGCAGTACTTC. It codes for CASALAGDSYEQYF.

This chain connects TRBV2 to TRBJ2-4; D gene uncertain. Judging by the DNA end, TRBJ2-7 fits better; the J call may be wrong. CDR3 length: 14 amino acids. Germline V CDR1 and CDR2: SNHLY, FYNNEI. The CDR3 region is CASSVEDRTYEQYF. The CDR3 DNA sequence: TGTGCCAGCAGTGTCGAGGACCGAACCTACGAGCAGTACTTC.

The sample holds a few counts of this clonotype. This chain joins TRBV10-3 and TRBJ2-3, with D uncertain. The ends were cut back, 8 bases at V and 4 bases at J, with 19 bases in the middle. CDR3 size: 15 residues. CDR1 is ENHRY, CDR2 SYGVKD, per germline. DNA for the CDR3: TGTGCCATCGCCCGACGACCGGAGTTGTCAGATACGCAGTATTTT. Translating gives CAIARRPELSDTQYF.

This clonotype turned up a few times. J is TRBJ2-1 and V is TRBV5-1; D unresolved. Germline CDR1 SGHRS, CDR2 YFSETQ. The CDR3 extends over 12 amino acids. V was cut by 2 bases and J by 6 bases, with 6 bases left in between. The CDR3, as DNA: TGCGCCAGCAGCTTAAATGGCAATGAGCAGTTCTTC. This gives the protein CASSLNGNEQFF.

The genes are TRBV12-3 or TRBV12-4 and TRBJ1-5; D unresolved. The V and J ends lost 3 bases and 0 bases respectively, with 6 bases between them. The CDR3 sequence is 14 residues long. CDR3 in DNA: TGTGCCAGCAGTTTGAGCTTTAGCAATCAGCCCCAGCATTTT. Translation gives CASSLSFSNQPQHF.

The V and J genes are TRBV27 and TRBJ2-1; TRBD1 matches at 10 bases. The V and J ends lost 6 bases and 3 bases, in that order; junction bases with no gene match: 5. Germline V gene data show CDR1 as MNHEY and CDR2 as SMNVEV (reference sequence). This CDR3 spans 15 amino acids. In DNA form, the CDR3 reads TGTGCCAGCAGACCCGGGACAGGGGTCTACAATGAGCAGTTCTTC. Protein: CASRPGTGVYNEQFF.

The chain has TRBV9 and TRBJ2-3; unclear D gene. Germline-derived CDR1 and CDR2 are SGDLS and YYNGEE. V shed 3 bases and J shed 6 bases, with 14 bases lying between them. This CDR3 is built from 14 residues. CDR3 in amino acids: CASSETVAGDTQYF. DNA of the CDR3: TGTGCCAGCAGCGAGACTGTTGCCGGGGATACGCAGTATTTT.

The CDR3 spells CASPLGGGSGLSYNEQFF. For the CDR3, the DNA is TGTGCCAGCCCCCTGGGGGGGGGTTCGGGACTTTCCTACAATGAGCAGTTCTTC. The J gene is TRBJ2-1, the V gene TRBV28; the match to TRBD2 covers 7 bases. There are 18 residues in the CDR3. The V segment lost 8 bases and the J segment 1 base; nucleotides outside the gene matches: 17. Germline-derived CDR1 and CDR2 are MDHEN and SYDVKM.

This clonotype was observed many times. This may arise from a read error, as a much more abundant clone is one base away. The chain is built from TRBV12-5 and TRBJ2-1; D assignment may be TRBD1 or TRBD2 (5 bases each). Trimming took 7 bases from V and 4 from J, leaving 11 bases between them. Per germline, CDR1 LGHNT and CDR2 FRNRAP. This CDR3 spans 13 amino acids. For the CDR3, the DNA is TGTGCTAGTGCTAGGGACGGGTACAATGAGCAGTTCTTC. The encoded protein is CASARDGYNEQFF.

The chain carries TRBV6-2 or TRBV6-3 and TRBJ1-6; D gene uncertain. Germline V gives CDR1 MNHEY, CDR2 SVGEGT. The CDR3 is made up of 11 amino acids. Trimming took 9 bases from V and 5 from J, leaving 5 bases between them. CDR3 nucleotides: TGTGCCAGTCAGCATAATTCACCCCTCCACTTT. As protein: CASQHNSPLHF.

The CDR3 loop is CASSLRADQETQYF. The CDR3 DNA reads TGTGCCAGCAGTTTGAGGGCCGACCAAGAGACCCAGTACTTC. The chain combines TRBV12-3 or TRBV12-4 with TRBJ2-5, with D possibly matching TRBD2 (5 bases). This CDR3 is built from 14 residues. V was pared by 3 bases and J by 0 bases, with 8 bases between.

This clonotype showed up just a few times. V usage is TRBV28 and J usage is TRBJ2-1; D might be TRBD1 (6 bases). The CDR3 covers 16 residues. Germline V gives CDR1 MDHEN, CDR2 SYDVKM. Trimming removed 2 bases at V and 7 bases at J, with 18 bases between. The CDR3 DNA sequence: TGTGCCAGCAGTTTACCCCGTCGGACAGCGTTGAATGAGCAGTTCTTC. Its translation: CASSLPRRTALNEQFF.

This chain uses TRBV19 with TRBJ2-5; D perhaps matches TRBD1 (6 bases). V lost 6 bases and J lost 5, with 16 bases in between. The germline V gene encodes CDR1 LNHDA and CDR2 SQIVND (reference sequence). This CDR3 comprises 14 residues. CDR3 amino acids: CASRPTGLGETQYF. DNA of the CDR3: TGTGCCAGTAGGCCCACAGGGTTAGGCGAGACCCAGTACTTC.

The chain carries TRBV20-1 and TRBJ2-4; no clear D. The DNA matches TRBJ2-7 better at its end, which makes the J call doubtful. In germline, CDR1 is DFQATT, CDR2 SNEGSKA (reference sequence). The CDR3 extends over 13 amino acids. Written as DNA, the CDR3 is TGCAGTGCTAGAGAAAGATACTCCTACGAGCAGTACTTC. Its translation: CSARERYSYEQYF.

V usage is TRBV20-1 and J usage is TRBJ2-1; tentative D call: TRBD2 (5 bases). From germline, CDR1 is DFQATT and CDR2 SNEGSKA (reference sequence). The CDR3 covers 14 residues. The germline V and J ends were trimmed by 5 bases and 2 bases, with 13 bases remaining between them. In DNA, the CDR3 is TGCAGTGCTCTCGACTACCCAGCCTACAATGAGCAGTTCTTC. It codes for CSALDYPAYNEQFF.

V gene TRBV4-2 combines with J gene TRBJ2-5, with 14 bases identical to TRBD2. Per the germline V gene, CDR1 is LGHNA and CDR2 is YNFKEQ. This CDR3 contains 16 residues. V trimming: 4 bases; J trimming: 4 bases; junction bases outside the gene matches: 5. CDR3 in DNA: TGTGCCAGCAGCCCGGGACTAGCGGGAGCTGGAGAGACCCAGTACTTC. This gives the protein CASSPGLAGAGETQYF.

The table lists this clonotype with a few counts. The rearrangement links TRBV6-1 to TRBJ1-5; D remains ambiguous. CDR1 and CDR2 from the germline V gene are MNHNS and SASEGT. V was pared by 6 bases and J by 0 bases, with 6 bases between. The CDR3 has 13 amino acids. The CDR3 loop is CASRGISNQPQHF. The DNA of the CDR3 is TGTGCCAGCAGAGGGATTAGCAATCAGCCCCAGCATTTT.

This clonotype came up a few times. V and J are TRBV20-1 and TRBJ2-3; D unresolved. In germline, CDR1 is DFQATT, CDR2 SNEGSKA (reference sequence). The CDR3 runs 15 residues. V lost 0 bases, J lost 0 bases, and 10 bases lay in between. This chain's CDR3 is CSARDHSTSTDTQYF. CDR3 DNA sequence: TGCAGTGCTAGAGATCACAGCACTAGCACAGATACGCAGTATTTT.

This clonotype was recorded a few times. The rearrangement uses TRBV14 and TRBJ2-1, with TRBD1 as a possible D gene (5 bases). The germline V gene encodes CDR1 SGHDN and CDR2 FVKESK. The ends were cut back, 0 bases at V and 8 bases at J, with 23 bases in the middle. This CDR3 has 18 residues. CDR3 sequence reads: CASSQDGRMGPGADEQFF. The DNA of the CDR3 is TGTGCCAGCAGCCAAGACGGTAGGATGGGTCCTGGGGCCGATGAGCAGTTCTTC.